These T cell receptor beta chains were read from a single sample in a study of CD8+ T cells in alopecia areata. Libraries were prepared by immunoSEQ multiplex PCR; TCRdb keeps only in-frame clonotypes and omits some of them. The sample includes fewer than 250,000 clones, approximately 67% of them seen just once. The input for sequencing was CD4+ T cells sorted from blood, taken around week 47, from a patient treated with tofacitinib. The receptors come from a human donor with alopecia areata. Both conserved end residues are part of each CDR3. The order of the fields is clone size, D gene, V gene, J gene, CDR3 DNA, CDR3 protein. A D gene is named only where the DNA matches it firmly. Size is stated for part of the rows, as once, few or many counts, or as a class when the clone is expanded.

>few|-|TRBV19|TRBJ1-3
TGTGCCAGTACGTTCTCTGGAAACACCATATATTTT
CASTFSGNTIYF
>-|TRBD1|TRBV30|TRBJ1-2
TGTGCCTGGAGAGTACAGGGGATCGTATCGAATGGCTACACCTTC
CAWRVQGIVSNGYTF
>-|-|TRBV30|TRBJ1-2
TGTGCCTGGAGGTCGGGGACCCATGGCTACACCTTC
CAWRSGTHGYTF
>-|-|TRBV30|TRBJ2-7
TGTGCCTGGAACCCAGGGGGGTACGAACAGTACTTC
CAWNPGGYEQYF
>-|-|TRBV6-5|TRBJ1-2
TGTGCCAGCAGCCATACAGGGACCGGCTACACCTTC
CASSHTGTGYTF
>few|TRBD2|TRBV29-1|TRBJ2-5
TGCAGCGTTGTGTCCCCCGTGAGCGGGGGGGCCACGGAGACCCAGTACTTC
CSVVSPVSGGATETQYF
>-|-|TRBV30|TRBJ2-4
TGTGCCTGGAGCCTGACAGGAGGAATTGATAACATTCAGTACTTC
CAWSLTGGIDNIQYF
>-|TRBD1|TRBV7-2|TRBJ1-5
TGTGCCAGCAGCTCCTCCAGGGGGGATAGCAATCAGCCCCAGCATTTT
CASSSSRGDSNQPQHF
>-|-|TRBV2|TRBJ1-1
TGTGCCAGCAGTGGGGGGCGCGGGAACACTGAAGCTTTCTTT
CASSGGRGNTEAFF
>-|-|TRBV5-1|TRBJ2-7
TGCGCCAGCAGCTTGGTCGCTGGGGGAGGCTACGAGCAGTACTTC
CASSLVAGGGYEQYF
>-|-|TRBV9|TRBJ1-2
TGTGCCAGCAGCGCTTCCCCCAGGGATGGCTACACCTTC
CASSASPRDGYTF
>-|TRBD1|TRBV30|TRBJ1-2
TGTGCCTGGGCGGTGGGGACAGCGAATGGCTACACCTTC
CAWAVGTANGYTF
>-|-|TRBV30|TRBJ2-1
TGTGCCTGGAGTGTAATCGGGCTAGCCGACAATGAGCAGTTCTTC
CAWSVIGLADNEQFF
>-|-|TRBV5-1|TRBJ2-2
TGCGCCAGCAGCGGCAGGCCCAGAGGTGTATCTTTGGGCGCCGGGGAGCTGTTTTTT
CASSGRPRGVSLGAGELFF
>-|-|TRBV30|TRBJ1-1
TGTGCCTGGACGGGGGGAGGCACACAGGCTTTCTTT
CAWTGGGTQAFF
>-|-|TRBV5-1|TRBJ2-7
TGCGCCAGCAGCTCGGCTCCTGAATACGAGCAGTACTTC
CASSSAPEYEQYF
>-|TRBD2|TRBV15|TRBJ2-5
TGTGCCACCAGCACGGGGACTAGCGGGGGGCGGGAGACCCAGTACTTC
CATSTGTSGGRETQYF
>-|-|TRBV7-2|TRBJ2-1
TGTGCCAGCAGCCAGGGGCATCCGGGGATATTCTTC
CASSQGHPGIFF
>-|TRBD1|TRBV6-1|TRBJ2-3
TGTGCCAGCAGTGGAGGGACAGGGAAGCCAGATACGCAGTATTTT
CASSGGTGKPDTQYF
>-|-|TRBV15|TRBJ2-7
TGTGCCACCAGCTCTCCTGGGATTTACGAGCAGTACTTC
CATSSPGIYEQYF
>-|TRBD1|TRBV7-2|TRBJ2-6
TGTGCCAGCAGCTTGTTGACAGGGACGTCTGGGGCCAACGTCCTGACTTTC
CASSLLTGTSGANVLTF
>once|-|TRBV6-1|TRBJ2-7
TGTGCCAGTAGGTACTACGAGCAGTACTTC
CASRYYEQYF
>once|-|TRBV2|TRBJ2-1
TGTGCCAGCAGTACAGGGAGCTCCTACAATGAGCAGTTCTTC
CASSTGSSYNEQFF
>-|-|TRBV7-2|TRBJ2-3
TGTGCCAGCAGCTTAGCTACCGGCAGCGCGGATACGCAGTATTTT
CASSLATGSADTQYF
>-|TRBD1|TRBV5-1|TRBJ2-7
TGCGCCAGCAGCCTAAGTGACAGGGGGTACGAGCAGTACTTC
CASSLSDRGYEQYF
>few|-|TRBV4-3|TRBJ2-1
TGCGCCAGCAGCCAAGAAGGGGAGGACTCCTACAATGAGCAGTTCTTC
CASSQEGEDSYNEQFF
>-|-|TRBV2|TRBJ2-1
TGTGCCAGCAGCCCAGATCCGCCGGGACGCCGGGGGAATGAGCAGTTCTTC
CASSPDPPGRRGNEQFF
>few|TRBD2|TRBV5-1|TRBJ2-1
TGCGCCAGCAGCCCCCTAGCGGGGGGGCTTAATGAGCAGTTCTTC
CASSPLAGGLNEQFF
>-|-|TRBV7-2|TRBJ1-6
TGTGCCAGCAGCTCGACTAATTCACCCCTCCACTTT
CASSSTNSPLHF
>-|-|TRBV19|TRBJ1-1
TGTGCCAGTAGTAAAGATTCCGAAGCTTTCTTT
CASSKDSEAFF